This T cell receptor beta chain is drawn from a study of shared clonotypes between healthy human individuals. Study results and caveats: Naive CD4 clonotype sharing across four donors was approximately 5.2%. Only a few donors were included, so the genetic and exposure-history diversity represented was limited.

Terminally differentiated effector memory CD45RA+ cells were excluded from the naive CD8 cells, which were CD45RO-negative and positively selected for CCR7. This CDR3 region has 14 residues. Trimming took 7 bases from V and 2 from J, leaving 16 bases between them. Germline assignment: CDR1 SGHKS and CDR2 YYEKEE (reference sequence). On this clone itself: Its antigen is unidentified.

The run depth of the assay was deep. Original handling: ImmunoSEQ output held junction-only sequences without quality scores, so filtering differed. This table comes from immunoSEQ multiplex PCR, and its TCRdb copy is limited to in-frame clones, with some not included. That table furnishes V, J and clone size, whereas the DNA furnished D and trimming. This sample has more than 2 million clones, with 93% found just once. Source material: naive CD8+ T cells from PBMCs. The chain links TRBV5-5 to TRBJ2-7, with D unclear. The clonotype comes from a man aged 18 to 30 in good health. Some clones in this sample may be carry-over from other donors' samples. The CDR3: CASRGVSGTYEQYF. The CDR3 nucleotides are TGTGCCAGCCGAGGAGTTTCGGGTACCTACGAGCAGTACTTC.